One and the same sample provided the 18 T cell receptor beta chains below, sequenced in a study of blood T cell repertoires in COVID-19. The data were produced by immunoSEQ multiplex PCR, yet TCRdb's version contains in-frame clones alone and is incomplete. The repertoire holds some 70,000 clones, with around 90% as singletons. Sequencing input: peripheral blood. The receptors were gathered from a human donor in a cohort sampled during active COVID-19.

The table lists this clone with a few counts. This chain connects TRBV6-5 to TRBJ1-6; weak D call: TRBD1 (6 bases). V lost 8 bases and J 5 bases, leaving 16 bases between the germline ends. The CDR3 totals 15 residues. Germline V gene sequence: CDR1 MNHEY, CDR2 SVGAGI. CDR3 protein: CASDATGKNNSPLHF. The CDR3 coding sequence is TGTGCCAGCGACGCCACAGGGAAGAATAATTCACCCCTCCACTTT.

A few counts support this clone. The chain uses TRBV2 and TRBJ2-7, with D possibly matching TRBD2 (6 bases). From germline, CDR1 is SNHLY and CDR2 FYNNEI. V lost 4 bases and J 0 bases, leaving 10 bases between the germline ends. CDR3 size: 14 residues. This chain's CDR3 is CASSVRLDSYEQYF. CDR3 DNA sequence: TGTGCCAGCAGTGTAAGACTAGACTCCTACGAGCAGTACTTC.

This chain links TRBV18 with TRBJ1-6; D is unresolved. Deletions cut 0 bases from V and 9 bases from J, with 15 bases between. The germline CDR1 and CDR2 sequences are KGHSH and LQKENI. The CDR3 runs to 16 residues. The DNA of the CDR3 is TGTGCCAGCTCACCACCGGTTCGGGGTCCGGGTTCACCCCTCCACTTT. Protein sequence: CASSPPVRGPGSPLHF.

CDR3 sequence: CASSLKGAGYGYTF. The CDR3 nucleotides read TGTGCCAGCTCGTTAAAGGGGGCTGGCTATGGCTACACCTTC. The J gene is TRBJ1-2, the V gene TRBV18, with 7 bases that match TRBD1. CDR1 and CDR2 from the germline V gene are KGHSH and LQKENI. The CDR3 has 14 amino acids. V lost 6 bases to trimming and J lost 4 bases; unmatched junction nucleotides: 8.

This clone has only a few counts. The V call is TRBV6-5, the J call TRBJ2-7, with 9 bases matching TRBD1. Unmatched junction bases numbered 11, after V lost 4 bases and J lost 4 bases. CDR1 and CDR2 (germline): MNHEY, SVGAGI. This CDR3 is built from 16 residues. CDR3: CASSLDHRGRTYEQYF. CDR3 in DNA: TGTGCCAGCAGTTTGGACCACAGGGGGCGCACGTACGAGCAGTACTTC.

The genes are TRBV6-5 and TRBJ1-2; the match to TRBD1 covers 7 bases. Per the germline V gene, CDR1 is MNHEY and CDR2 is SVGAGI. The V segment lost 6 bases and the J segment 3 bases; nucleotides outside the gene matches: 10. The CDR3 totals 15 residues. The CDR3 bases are TGTGCCAGCAGACCCTCGGGACAGAGAGACTATGGCTACACCTTC. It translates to CASRPSGQRDYGYTF.

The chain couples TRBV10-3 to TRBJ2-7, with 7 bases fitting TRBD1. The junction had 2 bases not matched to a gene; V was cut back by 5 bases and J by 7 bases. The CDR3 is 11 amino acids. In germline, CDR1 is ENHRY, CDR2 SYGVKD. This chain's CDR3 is CAISKDREQYF. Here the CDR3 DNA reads TGTGCCATCAGTAAGGACAGGGAGCAGTACTTC.

CDR3 DNA: TGTGCCAGTCGGAGGGACAGGGGGGGCGAGCAGTACTTC. It is translated as CASRRDRGGEQYF. V gene TRBV7-2 combines with J gene TRBJ2-7; TRBD1 agrees at 11 bases. Unmatched junction bases numbered 7, after V lost 9 bases and J lost 6 bases. The CDR3 consists of 13 residues. From germline, CDR1 is SGHTA and CDR2 FQGNSA.

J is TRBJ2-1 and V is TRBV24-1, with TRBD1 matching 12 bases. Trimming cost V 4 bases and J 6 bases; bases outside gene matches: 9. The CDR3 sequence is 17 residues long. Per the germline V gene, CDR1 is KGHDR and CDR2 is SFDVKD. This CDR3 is CATSEPTGQGASNEQFF. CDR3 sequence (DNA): TGTGCCACCAGTGAACCTACGGGACAGGGGGCCAGCAATGAGCAGTTCTTC.

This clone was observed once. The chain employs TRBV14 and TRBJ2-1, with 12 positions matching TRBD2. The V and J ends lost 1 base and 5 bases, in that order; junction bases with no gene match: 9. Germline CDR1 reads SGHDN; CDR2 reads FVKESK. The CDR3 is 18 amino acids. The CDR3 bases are TGTGCCAGCAGCCAAGTAAGCCCCAGACTAGCGGGGGACAATGAGCAGTTCTTC. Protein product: CASSQVSPRLAGDNEQFF.

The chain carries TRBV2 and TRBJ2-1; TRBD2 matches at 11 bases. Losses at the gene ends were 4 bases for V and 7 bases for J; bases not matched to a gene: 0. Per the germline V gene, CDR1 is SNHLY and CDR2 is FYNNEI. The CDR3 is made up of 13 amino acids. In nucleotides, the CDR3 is TGTGCCAGCAGTGCTAGCGGGAGGAATGAGCAGTTCTTC. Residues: CASSASGRNEQFF.

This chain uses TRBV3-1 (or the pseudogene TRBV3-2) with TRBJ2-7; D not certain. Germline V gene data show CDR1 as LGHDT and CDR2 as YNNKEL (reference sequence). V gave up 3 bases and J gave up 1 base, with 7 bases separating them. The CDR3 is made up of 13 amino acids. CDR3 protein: CASSQSRSYEQYF. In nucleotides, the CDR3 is TGTGCCAGCAGCCAGTCGAGATCCTACGAGCAGTACTTC.

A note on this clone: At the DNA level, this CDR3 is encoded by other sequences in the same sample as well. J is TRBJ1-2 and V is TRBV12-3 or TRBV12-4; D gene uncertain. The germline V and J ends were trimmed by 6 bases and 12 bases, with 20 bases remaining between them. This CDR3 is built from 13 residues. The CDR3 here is CASSEAAQRKNTF. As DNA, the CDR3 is TGTGCCAGCAGCGAAGCGGCACAGCGAAAAAACACCTTC.

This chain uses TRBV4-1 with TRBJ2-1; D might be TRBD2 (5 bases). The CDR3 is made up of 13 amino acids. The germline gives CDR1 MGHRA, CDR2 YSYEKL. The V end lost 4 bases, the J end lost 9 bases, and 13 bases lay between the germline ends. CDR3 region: CASSPERGFEQFF. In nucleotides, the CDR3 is TGCGCCAGCAGCCCTGAGCGAGGGTTTGAGCAGTTCTTC.

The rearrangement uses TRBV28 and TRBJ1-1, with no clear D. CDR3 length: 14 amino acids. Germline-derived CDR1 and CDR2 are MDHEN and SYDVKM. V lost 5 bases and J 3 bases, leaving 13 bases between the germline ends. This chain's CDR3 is CASSGRHIDTEAFF. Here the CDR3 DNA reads TGTGCCAGCAGTGGGAGACACATCGACACTGAAGCTTTCTTT.

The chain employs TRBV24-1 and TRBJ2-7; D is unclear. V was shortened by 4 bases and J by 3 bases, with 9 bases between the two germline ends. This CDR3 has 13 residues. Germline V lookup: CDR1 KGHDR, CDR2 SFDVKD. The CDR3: CATSDPGRYEQYF. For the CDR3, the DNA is TGTGCCACCAGTGACCCTGGGCGCTACGAGCAGTACTTC.

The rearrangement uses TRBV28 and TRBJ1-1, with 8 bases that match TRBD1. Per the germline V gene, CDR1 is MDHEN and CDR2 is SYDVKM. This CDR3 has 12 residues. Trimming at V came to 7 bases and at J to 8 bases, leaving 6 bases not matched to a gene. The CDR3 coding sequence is TGTGCCAGCACCCTGACAGGGGTCGAAGCTTTCTTT. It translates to CASTLTGVEAFF.

The CDR3 sequence is CASSLPDRVHEQYF. CDR3 bases: TGCGCCAGCAGCCTCCCGGACAGGGTCCACGAGCAGTACTTC. The chain recombines TRBV5-1 with TRBJ2-7, with 8 positions matching TRBD1. V was clipped by 4 bases and J by 5 bases; unmatched bases: 8. Germline-derived CDR1 and CDR2 are SGHRS and YFSETQ. The CDR3 has 14 residues.